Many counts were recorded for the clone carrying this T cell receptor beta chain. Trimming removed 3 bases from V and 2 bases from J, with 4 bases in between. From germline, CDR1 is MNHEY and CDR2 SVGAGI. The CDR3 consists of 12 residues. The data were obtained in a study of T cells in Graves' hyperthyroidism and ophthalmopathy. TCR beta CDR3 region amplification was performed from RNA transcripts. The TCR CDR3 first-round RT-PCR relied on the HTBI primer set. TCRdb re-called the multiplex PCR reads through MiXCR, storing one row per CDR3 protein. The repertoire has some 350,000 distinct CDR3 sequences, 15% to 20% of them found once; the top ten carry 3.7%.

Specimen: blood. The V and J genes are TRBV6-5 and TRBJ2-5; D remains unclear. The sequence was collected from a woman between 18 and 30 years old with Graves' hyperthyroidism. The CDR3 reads CASSYPQETQYF. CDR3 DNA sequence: TGTGCCAGCAGTTATCCTCAAGAGACCCAGTACTTC.